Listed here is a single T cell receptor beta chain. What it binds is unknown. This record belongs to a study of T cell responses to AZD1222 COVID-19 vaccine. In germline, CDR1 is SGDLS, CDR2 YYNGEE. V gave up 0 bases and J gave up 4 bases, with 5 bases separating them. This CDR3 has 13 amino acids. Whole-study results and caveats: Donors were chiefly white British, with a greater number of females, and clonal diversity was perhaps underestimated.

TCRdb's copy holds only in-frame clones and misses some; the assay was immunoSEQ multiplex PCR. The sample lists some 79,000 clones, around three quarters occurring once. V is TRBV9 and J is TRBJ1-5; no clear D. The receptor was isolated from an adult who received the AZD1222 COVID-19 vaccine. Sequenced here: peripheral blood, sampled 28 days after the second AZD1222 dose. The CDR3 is CASSVALNQPQHF. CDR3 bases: TGTGCCAGCAGCGTAGCTTTGAATCAGCCCCAGCATTTT.